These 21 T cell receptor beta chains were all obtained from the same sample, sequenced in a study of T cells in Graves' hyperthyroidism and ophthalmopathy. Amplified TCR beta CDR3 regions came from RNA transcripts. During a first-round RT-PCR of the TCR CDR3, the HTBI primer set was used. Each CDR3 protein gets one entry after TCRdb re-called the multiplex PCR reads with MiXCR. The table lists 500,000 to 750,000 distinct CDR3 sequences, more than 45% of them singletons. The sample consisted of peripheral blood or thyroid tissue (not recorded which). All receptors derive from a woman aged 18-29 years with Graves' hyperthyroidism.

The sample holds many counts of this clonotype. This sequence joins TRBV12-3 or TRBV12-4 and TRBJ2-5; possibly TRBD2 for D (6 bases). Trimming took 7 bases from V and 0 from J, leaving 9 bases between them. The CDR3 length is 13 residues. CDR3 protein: CASMWDYQETQYF. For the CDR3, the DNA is TGTGCCAGCATGTGGGACTACCAAGAGACCCAGTACTTC.

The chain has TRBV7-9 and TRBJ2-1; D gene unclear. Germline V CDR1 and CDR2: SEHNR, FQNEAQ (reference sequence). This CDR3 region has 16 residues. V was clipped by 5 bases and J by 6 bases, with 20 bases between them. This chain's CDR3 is CASSKTSGASRNEQFF. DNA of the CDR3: TGTGCCAGCAGCAAGACGAGTGGAGCAAGTCGCAATGAGCAGTTCTTC. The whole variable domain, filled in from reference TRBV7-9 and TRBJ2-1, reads DTGVSQNPRHKITKRGQNVTFRCDPISEHNRLYWYRQTLGQGPEFLTYFQNEAQLEKSRLLSDRFSAERPKGSFSTLEIQRTEQGDSAMYLCASSKTSGASRNEQFFGPGTRLTVL.

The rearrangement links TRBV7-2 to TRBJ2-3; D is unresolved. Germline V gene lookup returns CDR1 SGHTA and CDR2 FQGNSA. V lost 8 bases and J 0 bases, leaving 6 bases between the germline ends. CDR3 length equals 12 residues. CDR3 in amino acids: CASGMSTDTQYF. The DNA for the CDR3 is TGTGCCAGCGGGATGAGCACAGATACGCAGTATTTT.

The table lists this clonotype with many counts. CDR3 region: CASNLAGTGQPQHF. The DNA for the CDR3 is TGTGCCAGCAACCTGGCTGGGACGGGTCAGCCCCAGCATTTT. V is TRBV6-2 or TRBV6-3 and J is TRBJ1-5; tentatively, D is TRBD1 (5 bases). The germline V gene encodes CDR1 MNHEY and CDR2 SVGEGT. CDR3 length: 14 residues. Trimming removed 7 bases at V and 6 bases at J, with 16 bases between.

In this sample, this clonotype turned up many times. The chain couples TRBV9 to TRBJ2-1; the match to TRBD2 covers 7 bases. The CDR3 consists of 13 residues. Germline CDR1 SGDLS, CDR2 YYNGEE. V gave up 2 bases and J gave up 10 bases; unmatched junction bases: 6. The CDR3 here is CASSVLLAAEQFF. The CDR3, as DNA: TGTGCCAGCAGCGTCTTGCTAGCGGCGGAGCAGTTCTTC.

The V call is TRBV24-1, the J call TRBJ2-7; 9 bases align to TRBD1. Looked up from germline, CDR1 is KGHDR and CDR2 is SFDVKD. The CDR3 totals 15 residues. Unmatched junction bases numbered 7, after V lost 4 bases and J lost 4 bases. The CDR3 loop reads CATSDQTGTGYEQYF. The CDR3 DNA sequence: TGTGCCACCAGTGACCAAACCGGGACAGGGTACGAGCAGTACTTC.

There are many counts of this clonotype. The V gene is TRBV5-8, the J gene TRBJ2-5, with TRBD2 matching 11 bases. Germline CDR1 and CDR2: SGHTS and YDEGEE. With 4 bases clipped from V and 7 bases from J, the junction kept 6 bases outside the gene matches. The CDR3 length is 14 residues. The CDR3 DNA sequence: TGTGCCAGCAGCGGGGGACTAGCGGTCCGGACCCAGTACTTC. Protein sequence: CASSGGLAVRTQYF.

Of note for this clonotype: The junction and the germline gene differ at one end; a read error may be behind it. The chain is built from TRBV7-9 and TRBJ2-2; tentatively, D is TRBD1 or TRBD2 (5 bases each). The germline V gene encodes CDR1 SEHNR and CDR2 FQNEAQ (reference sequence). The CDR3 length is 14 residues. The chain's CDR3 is CASSLVMGEPEQFF. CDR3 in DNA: TGTGCCAGCAGCTTAGTCATGGGGGAGCCTGAGCAGTTTTTT.

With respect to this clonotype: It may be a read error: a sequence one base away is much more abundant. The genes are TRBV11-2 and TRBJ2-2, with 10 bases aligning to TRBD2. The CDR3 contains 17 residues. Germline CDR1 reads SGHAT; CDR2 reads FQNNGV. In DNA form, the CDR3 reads TGTGTCAGCCACCGTCCGGGACTAGCGTCGAACACCGGGGAGCTGTTTTTT. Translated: CVSHRPGLASNTGELFF.

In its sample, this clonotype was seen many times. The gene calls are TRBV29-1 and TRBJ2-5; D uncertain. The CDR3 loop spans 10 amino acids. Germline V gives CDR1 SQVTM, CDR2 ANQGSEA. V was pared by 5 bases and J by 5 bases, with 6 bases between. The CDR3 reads CSVFRETQYF. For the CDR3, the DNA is TGCAGCGTTTTCCGGGAGACCCAGTACTTC.

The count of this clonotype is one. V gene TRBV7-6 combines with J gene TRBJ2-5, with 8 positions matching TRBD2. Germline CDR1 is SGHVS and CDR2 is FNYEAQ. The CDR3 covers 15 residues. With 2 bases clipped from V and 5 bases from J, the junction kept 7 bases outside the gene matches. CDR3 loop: CASSLSRGAVETQYF. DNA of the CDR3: TGTGCCAGCAGCTTATCGCGGGGGGCCGTGGAGACCCAGTACTTC.

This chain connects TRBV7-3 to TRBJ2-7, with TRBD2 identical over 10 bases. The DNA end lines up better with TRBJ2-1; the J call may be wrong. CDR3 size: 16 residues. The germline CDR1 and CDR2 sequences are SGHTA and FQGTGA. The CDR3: CASSLMASGSLNEQFF. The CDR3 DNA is TGTGCCAGCAGCTTAATGGCTAGCGGGAGTTTGAATGAGCAGTTCTTC.

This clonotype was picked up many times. CDR3 nucleotide sequence: TGTGCCAGCAGTCCACCCGGGACAGGCGGCTATGGCTACACCTTC. Translation: CASSPPGTGGYGYTF. V usage is TRBV6-5 and J usage is TRBJ1-2, with 8 bases matching TRBD1. This CDR3 comprises 15 residues. Looked up from germline, CDR1 is MNHEY and CDR2 is SVGAGI. J gave up 4 bases and V 5 bases, and 9 bases lay outside the gene matches.

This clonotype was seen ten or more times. CDR3 bases: TGTGCCAGCAGCGCCCGGAGTGGGGGGTACGAGCAGTACTTC. Translated, it gives CASSARSGGYEQYF. The V call is TRBV11-2, the J call TRBJ2-7; maybe TRBD2 (6 bases). Germline V gives CDR1 SGHAT, CDR2 FQNNGV. The ends were cut back, 5 bases at V and 4 bases at J, with 15 bases in the middle. The CDR3 has 14 residues. Combining the CDR3 with reference TRBV11-2 and TRBJ2-7 gives the whole variable domain EAGVAQSPRYKIIEKRQSVAFWCNPISGHATLYWYQQILGQGPKLLIQFQNNGVVDDSQLPKDRFSAERLKGVDSTLKIQPAKLEDSAVYLCASSARSGGYEQYFGPGTRLTVT.

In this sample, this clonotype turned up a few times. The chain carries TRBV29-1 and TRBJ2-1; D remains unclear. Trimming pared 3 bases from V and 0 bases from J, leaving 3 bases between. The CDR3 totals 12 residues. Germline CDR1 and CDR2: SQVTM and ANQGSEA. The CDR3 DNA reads TGCAGCGTTGACACCTCCTACAATGAGCAGTTCTTC. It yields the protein CSVDTSYNEQFF.

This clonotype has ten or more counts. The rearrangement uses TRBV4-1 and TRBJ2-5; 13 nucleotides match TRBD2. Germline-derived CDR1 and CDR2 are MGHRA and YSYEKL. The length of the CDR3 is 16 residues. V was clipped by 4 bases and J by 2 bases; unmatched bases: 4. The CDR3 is CASSRGGLAGQETQYF. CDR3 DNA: TGCGCCAGCAGCCGGGGGGGACTAGCGGGACAAGAGACCCAGTACTTC.

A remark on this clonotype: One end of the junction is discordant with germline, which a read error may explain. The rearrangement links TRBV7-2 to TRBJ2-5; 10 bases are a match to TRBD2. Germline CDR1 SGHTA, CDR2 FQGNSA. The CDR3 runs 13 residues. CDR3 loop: CASSTSGRETQYF. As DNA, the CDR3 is TGTGCCAGCAGCACCAGCGGGAGGGAGACCCAGTACTTT. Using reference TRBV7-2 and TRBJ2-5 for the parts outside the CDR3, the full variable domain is GAGVSQSPSNKVTEKGKDVELRCDPISGHTALYWYRQSLGQGLEFLIYFQGNSAPDKSGLPSDRFSAERTGGSVSTLTIQRTQQEDSAVYLCASSTSGRETQYFGPGTRLLVL.

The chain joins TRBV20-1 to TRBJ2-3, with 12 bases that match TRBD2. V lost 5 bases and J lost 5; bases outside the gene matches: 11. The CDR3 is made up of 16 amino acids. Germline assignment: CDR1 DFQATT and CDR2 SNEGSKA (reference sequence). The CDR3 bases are TGCAGTGCTTCTCGACGACTAGCGGGAGCTCTAGATACGCAGTATTTT. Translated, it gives CSASRRLAGALDTQYF.

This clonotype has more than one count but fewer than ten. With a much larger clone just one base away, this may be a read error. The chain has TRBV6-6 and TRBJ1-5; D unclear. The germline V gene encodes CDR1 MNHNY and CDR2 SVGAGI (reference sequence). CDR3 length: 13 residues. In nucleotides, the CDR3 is TGTGCCAGCAGTTACGTAGGGAATCGGCCCCAGCATTTT. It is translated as CASSYVGNRPQHF.

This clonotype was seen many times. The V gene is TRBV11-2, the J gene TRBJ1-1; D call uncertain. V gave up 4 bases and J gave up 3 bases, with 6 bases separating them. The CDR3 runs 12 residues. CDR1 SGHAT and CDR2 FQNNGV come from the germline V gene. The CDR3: CASSSSHTEAFF. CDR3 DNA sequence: TGTGCCAGCAGCTCTAGCCACACTGAAGCTTTCTTT.

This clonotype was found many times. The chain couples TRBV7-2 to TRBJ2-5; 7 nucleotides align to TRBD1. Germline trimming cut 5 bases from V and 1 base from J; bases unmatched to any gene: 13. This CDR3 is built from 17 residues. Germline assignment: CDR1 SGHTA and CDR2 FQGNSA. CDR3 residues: CASSPRQGWASQETQYF. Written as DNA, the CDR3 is TGTGCCAGCAGCCCCAGACAGGGTTGGGCTTCCCAAGAGACCCAGTACTTC.